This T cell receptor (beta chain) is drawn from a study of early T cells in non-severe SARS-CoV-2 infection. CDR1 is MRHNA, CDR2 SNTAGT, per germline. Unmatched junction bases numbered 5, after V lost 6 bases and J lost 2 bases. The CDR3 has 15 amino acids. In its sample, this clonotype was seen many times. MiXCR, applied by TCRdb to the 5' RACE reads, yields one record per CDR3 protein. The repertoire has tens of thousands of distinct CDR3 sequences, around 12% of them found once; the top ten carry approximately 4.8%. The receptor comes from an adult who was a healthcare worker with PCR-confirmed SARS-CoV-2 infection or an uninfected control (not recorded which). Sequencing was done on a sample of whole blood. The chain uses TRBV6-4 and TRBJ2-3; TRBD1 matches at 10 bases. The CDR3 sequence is CASRSGTGDTDTQYF. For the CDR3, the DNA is TGTGCCAGCAGATCCGGGACAGGGGACACAGATACGCAGTATTTT.